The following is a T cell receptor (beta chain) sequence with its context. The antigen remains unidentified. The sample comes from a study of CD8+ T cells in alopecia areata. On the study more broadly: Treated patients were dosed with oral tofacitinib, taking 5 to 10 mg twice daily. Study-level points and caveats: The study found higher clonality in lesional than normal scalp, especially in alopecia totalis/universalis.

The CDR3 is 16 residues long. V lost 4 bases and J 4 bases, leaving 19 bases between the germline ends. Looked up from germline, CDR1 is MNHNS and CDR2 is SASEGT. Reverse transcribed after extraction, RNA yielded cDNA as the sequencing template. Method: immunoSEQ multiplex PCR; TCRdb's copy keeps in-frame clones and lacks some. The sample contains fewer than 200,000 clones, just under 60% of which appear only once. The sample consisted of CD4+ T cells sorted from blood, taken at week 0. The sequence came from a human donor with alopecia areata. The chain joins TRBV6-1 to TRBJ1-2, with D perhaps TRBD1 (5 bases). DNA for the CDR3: TGTGCCAGCAGTGCGACCCGGGGACGGACGGGCTATGGCTACACCTTC. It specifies CASSATRGRTGYGYTF.